What follows are 8 T cell receptor beta chains derived from one specimen sequenced in a study of response to subunit inactivated influenza vaccine. One entry per CDR3 protein results from TCRdb running MiXCR on the RT-PCR reads. The sample yields approximately 680,000 distinct CDR3 sequences, about a sixth seen once. This sample comprised PBMCs from blood, obtained roughly 12 days after vaccination. The receptors shown here come from a man aged 45-65 years who received an inactivated influenza vaccine.

This clonotype was detected only a few times. J is TRBJ2-1 and V is TRBV7-2; the match to TRBD2 covers 7 bases. J was trimmed by 8 bases and V by 5 bases; bases with no gene match: 9. CDR3 length equals 14 residues. Germline V CDR1 and CDR2: SGHTA, FQGNSA. Written as DNA, the CDR3 is TGTGCCAGCAGCCCCAGGACTAGAGGCGATGAGCAGTTCTTC. It specifies CASSPRTRGDEQFF.

This chain joins TRBV30 and TRBJ2-5, with no clear D. The CDR3 has 11 residues. Germline lookup yields CDR1 GTSNPN and CDR2 SVGIG (reference sequence). Trimming cost V 4 bases and J 5 bases, with 8 bases left between them. CDR3 DNA sequence: TGTGCCTGGACCCTCCGTGAGACCCAGTACTTC. It translates to CAWTLRETQYF. Variable domain in full (rest from reference TRBV30 and TRBJ2-5): SQTIHQWPATLVQPVGSPLSLECTVEGTSNPNLYWYRQAAGRGLQLLFYSVGIGQISSEVPQNLSASRPQDRQFILSSKKLLLSDSGFYLCAWTLRETQYFGPGTRLLVL.

This clonotype was counted only a few times. The J gene is TRBJ2-7, the V gene TRBV7-2, with a tentative D call TRBD2 (5 bases). V lost 7 bases and J lost 9, with 16 bases in between. In germline, CDR1 is SGHTA, CDR2 FQGNSA. The CDR3 runs to 12 residues. CDR3 protein: CASTKAGAAQYF. CDR3 in DNA: TGTGCCAGCACCAAGGCGGGCGCCGCGCAGTACTTC.

This clonotype was detected ten times or more. The chain is built from TRBV3-1 and TRBJ1-4; no clear D gene. V was cut by 1 base and J by 0 bases, with 6 bases left in between. The CDR3 spans 15 residues. Per germline, CDR1 LGHDT and CDR2 YNNKEL (reference sequence). The CDR3 here is CASSQGAATNEKLFF. The CDR3 DNA reads TGTGCCAGCAGCCAAGGAGCGGCAACTAATGAAAAACTGTTTTTT.

The V and J genes are TRBV9 and TRBJ2-7, with 7 bases aligning to TRBD2. The CDR3 extends over 15 amino acids. Germline assignment: CDR1 SGDLS and CDR2 YYNGEE. V lost 3 bases, J lost 0 bases, and 6 bases stayed unmatched. CDR3: CASSAARDYSYEQYF. CDR3 DNA: TGTGCCAGCAGCGCCGCCCGGGACTACTCCTACGAGCAGTACTTC.

This clonotype came up many times. V is TRBV29-1 and J is TRBJ2-5; D unresolved. Germline V gene sequence: CDR1 SQVTM, CDR2 ANQGSEA. This CDR3 is 16 amino acids long. V dropped 4 bases and J dropped 4 bases, with 22 bases sitting between them. In nucleotides, the CDR3 is TGCAGCGTTGGGGTTTGGGCACCATACTATGGAGAGACCCAGTACTTC. It is translated as CSVGVWAPYYGETQYF.

V usage is TRBV15 and J usage is TRBJ2-5; no firm D call. Germline CDR1 reads LNHNV; CDR2 reads YYDKDF (reference sequence). The length of the CDR3 is 15 residues. Trimming left V 0 bases short and J 5 bases short, with 13 bases between. The CDR3 spells CATSRESFPWETQYF. The CDR3 DNA reads TGTGCCACCAGCAGAGAAAGTTTTCCTTGGGAGACCCAGTACTTC.

This clonotype has more than one count but fewer than ten. The rearrangement links TRBV12-3 or TRBV12-4 to TRBJ1-2, with D perhaps TRBD1 (5 bases). The CDR3 length is 13 residues. V dropped 7 bases and J dropped 7 bases, with 16 bases sitting between them. The CDR3 loop is CASTPFRGGGYTF. The DNA of the CDR3 is TGTGCCAGCACCCCCTTTAGGGGAGGTGGCTACACCTTC.